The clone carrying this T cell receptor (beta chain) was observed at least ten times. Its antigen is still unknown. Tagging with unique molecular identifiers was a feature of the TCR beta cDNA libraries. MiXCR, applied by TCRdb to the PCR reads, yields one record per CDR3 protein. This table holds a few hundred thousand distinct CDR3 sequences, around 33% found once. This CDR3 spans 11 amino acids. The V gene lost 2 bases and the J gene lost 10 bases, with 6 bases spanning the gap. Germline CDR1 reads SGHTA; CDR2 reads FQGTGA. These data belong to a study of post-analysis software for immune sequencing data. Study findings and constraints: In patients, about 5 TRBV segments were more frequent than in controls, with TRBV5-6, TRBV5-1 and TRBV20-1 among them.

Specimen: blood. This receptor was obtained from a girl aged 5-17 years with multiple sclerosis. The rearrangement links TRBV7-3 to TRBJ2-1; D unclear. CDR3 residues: CASSLGPEQFF. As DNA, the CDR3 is TGTGCCAGCAGCTTAGGACCGGAGCAGTTCTTC.